The 19 T cell receptor beta chains presented below share a single source sample, sequenced in a study of patients and donors after allogeneic stem cell transplantation. TCRdb redid the calling of the RT-PCR reads with MiXCR, one entry per CDR3 protein. The sample includes roughly 230,000 distinct CDR3 sequences, 14% of them seen just once. The source material was blood, either unsorted or a sorted T cell fraction (not recorded which). The receptors stem from a human donor who was either an allogeneic HSCT recipient or a stem cell or donor lymphocyte infusion donor (not recorded which). It is not recorded whose cells these are; they may come from a transplant donor.

There are a few counts of this clonotype. The chain links TRBV5-1 to TRBJ1-1, with a possible D match to TRBD1 (5 bases). This CDR3 has 15 residues. V lost 0 bases and J lost 1, with 10 bases in between. The germline CDR1 and CDR2 sequences are SGHRS and YFSETQ. The CDR3 spells CASSLAGAKNTEAFF. CDR3 DNA sequence: TGCGCCAGCAGCTTGGCTGGGGCGAAGAACACTGAAGCTTTCTTT.

The V call is TRBV25-1, the J call TRBJ1-6; 8 bases map to TRBD1. Per the germline V gene, CDR1 is MGHDK and CDR2 is SYGVNS. This CDR3 contains 13 residues. With V trimmed by 6 bases and J by 8 bases, 3 bases remained unmatched. The CDR3, as DNA: TGTGCCAGCAGGGACAGGGTGGATTCACCCCTCCACTTT. This encodes CASRDRVDSPLHF.

This clonotype was recorded many times. This sequence joins TRBV6-2 or TRBV6-3 and TRBJ1-1, with 10 bases lining up with TRBD1. V gave up 6 bases and J gave up 9 bases; unmatched junction bases: 4. CDR3 length: 12 residues. Germline V CDR1 and CDR2: MNHEY, SVGEGT. CDR3 protein: CASSEGQGKAFF. In DNA, the CDR3 is TGTGCCAGCAGCGAGGGACAGGGGAAAGCTTTCTTT.

This clonotype was observed many times. The V and J genes are TRBV29-1 and TRBJ1-1, with D possibly matching TRBD1 (6 bases). Germline V lookup: CDR1 SQVTM, CDR2 ANQGSEA. Trimming stripped 7 bases from V and 11 bases from J, with 23 bases between. The CDR3 is made up of 13 amino acids. The CDR3 spells CSAKTGSSFFAFF. The DNA of the CDR3 is TGCAGCGCTAAGACAGGTTCCTCTTTTTTCGCTTTCTTT.

This clonotype was recorded a few times. This chain connects TRBV12-5 to TRBJ2-6, with unresolved D. CDR1 and CDR2 from the germline V gene are LGHNT and FRNRAP. Trimming removed 1 base at V and 0 bases at J, with 13 bases between. The CDR3 spans 18 residues. The CDR3 is CASGLGTSWDSGANVLTF. The CDR3 DNA reads as TGTGCTAGTGGTTTGGGTACCTCCTGGGACTCTGGGGCCAACGTCCTGACTTTC.

V gene TRBV20-1 combines with J gene TRBJ2-4; D may be TRBD2 (5 bases). The CDR3 has 11 amino acids. Germline loops: CDR1 DFQATT, CDR2 SNEGSKA (reference sequence). CDR3 sequence reads: CTAGPGNIQYF. The CDR3 nucleotides are TGCACCGCGGGCCCCGGAAACATTCAGTACTTC.

The chain uses TRBV27 and TRBJ1-5; D is perhaps TRBD1 (6 bases). In germline, CDR1 is MNHEY, CDR2 SMNVEV (reference sequence). The CDR3 is 13 residues long. The V and J ends lost 6 bases and 7 bases respectively, with 13 bases between them. Here the CDR3 DNA reads TGTGCCAGCAGGCGCCTACAGGGACAGCCCCAGCATTTT. As protein: CASRRLQGQPQHF.

The chain has TRBV6-1 and TRBJ1-5, with 9 nucleotides matching TRBD1. J lost 7 bases, V lost 4 bases, and 8 bases had no gene match. This CDR3 comprises 15 residues. CDR1 is MNHNS and CDR2 is SASEGT in the germline V gene. The CDR3 sequence is CASSAGQGNDQPQHF. In nucleotides, the CDR3 is TGTGCCAGCAGTGCCGGACAGGGGAATGACCAGCCCCAGCATTTT.

J is TRBJ2-1 and V is TRBV7-2; possibly TRBD2 for D (7 bases). This CDR3 region has 13 residues. Germline V gene sequence: CDR1 SGHTA, CDR2 FQGNSA. Deletions cut 5 bases from V and 12 bases from J, with 17 bases between. This CDR3 is CASSQVRGRAQFF. Written as DNA, the CDR3 is TGTGCCAGCAGCCAGGTGCGGGGGCGGGCGCAGTTCTTC.

This clonotype is a singleton in its sample. CDR3 residues: CASNPFGTRDAGELFF. CDR3 nucleotide sequence: TGTGCCAGCAACCCTTTCGGGACGAGAGACGCCGGGGAGCTGTTTTTT. The gene calls are TRBV6-1 and TRBJ2-2, with D possibly being TRBD1 or TRBD2 (5 bases each). This CDR3 is built from 16 residues. Trimming removed 7 bases at V and 6 bases at J, with 21 bases between. Looked up from germline, CDR1 is MNHNS and CDR2 is SASEGT.

The sample holds a few counts of this clonotype. The chain recombines TRBV7-3 with TRBJ2-3, with D unresolved. Germline V gene data show CDR1 as SGHTA and CDR2 as FQGTGA. The ends were cut back, 8 bases at V and 6 bases at J, with 15 bases in the middle. This CDR3 region has 13 residues. CDR3 protein: CASSPTGPDTQYF. DNA of the CDR3: TGTGCCAGCTCACCAACCGGGCCCGATACGCAGTATTTT.

At least ten counts were recorded for this clonotype. V usage is TRBV7-3 and J usage is TRBJ2-3, with unresolved D. Trimming removed 6 bases from V and 2 bases from J, with 9 bases in between. The germline gives CDR1 SGHTA, CDR2 FQGTGA. The length of the CDR3 is 13 residues. This CDR3 is CASSRSNTDTQYF. The CDR3 DNA follows: TGTGCCAGCAGTAGGTCCAACACAGATACGCAGTATTTT.

The chain combines TRBV30 with TRBJ2-1, with TRBD2 as a possible D gene (5 bases). CDR3 length equals 14 residues. V shed 3 bases and J shed 5 bases, with 14 bases lying between them. The germline gives CDR1 GTSNPN, CDR2 SVGIG (reference sequence). The CDR3 is CAWRPSSDHNEQFF. The CDR3 coding sequence is TGTGCCTGGAGACCTAGTAGCGACCACAATGAGCAGTTCTTC.

This rearrangement joins TRBV10-3 to TRBJ2-7; 8 nucleotides match TRBD1. This CDR3 is built from 13 residues. Germline CDR1 ENHRY, CDR2 SYGVKD. The V gene end was trimmed by 10 bases and the J gene end by 3 bases; junction bases not matched to a gene: 8. The CDR3 DNA reads TGTGCCACCGGGACAGGAGAAGTCTACGAGCAGTACTTC. It specifies CATGTGEVYEQYF.

The table lists this clonotype with many counts. The chain recombines TRBV20-1 with TRBJ2-7; D is unresolved. There are 12 residues in the CDR3. Trimming removed 3 bases at V and 4 bases at J, with 10 bases between. Germline V lookup: CDR1 DFQATT, CDR2 SNEGSKA (reference sequence). DNA of the CDR3: TGCAGTGCTAGCCCGACCCAGTACGAGCAGTACTTC. This encodes CSASPTQYEQYF.

At least ten counts were recorded for this clonotype. CDR3 sequence reads: CASSPPAAGLIAVQYF. Written as DNA, the CDR3 is TGTGCCAGCAGCCCCCCCGCGGCTGGCCTAATCGCGGTTCAGTACTTC. J is TRBJ2-4 and V is TRBV7-9; D is unclear. The germline CDR1 and CDR2 sequences are SEHNR and FQNEAQ (reference sequence). The CDR3 runs 16 residues. The V end lost 5 bases, the J end lost 11 bases, and 25 bases lay between the germline ends.

This clonotype was picked up many times. The V gene is TRBV9, the J gene TRBJ2-7; 10 bases match TRBD2. The germline gives CDR1 SGDLS, CDR2 YYNGEE. The V and J ends lost 0 bases and 4 bases, in that order; junction bases with no gene match: 4. CDR3 size: 15 residues. In DNA, the CDR3 is TGTGCCAGCAGCGTAGAGCCTAGCGGGGGATACGAGCAGTACTTC. It translates to CASSVEPSGGYEQYF.

V gene TRBV5-1 combines with J gene TRBJ2-3; unclear D gene. This CDR3 has 16 residues. V was cut by 0 bases and J by 5 bases, with 16 bases left in between. In germline, CDR1 is SGHRS, CDR2 YFSETQ. CDR3 sequence: CASSLAAGASGDTQYF. The CDR3 region has the DNA TGCGCCAGCAGCTTGGCCGCCGGAGCTTCCGGAGATACGCAGTATTTT.

This clonotype was seen only a few times. CDR3 loop: CASSSQGAKGYTF. CDR3 DNA: TGTGCCAGTAGTTCACAGGGGGCGAAAGGCTACACCTTC. This chain uses TRBV19 with TRBJ1-2, with TRBD1 matching 9 bases. V dropped 5 bases and J dropped 8; count of bases not matched to a gene: 6. The CDR3 length is 13 residues. Per germline, CDR1 LNHDA and CDR2 SQIVND (reference sequence).